The T cell receptor (beta chain) described here comes from a study of response to subunit inactivated influenza vaccine. Broader study findings: Authors suggested that a seasonal influenza vaccination recruits few new T cells each time.

Many counts were recorded for this clonotype. Antigen unknown. TCRdb re-analysed the RT-PCR reads in MiXCR, keeping a single row per CDR3 protein. The sample has under 850,000 distinct CDR3 sequences, about 18% seen once. The CDR3 extends over 15 amino acids. CDR1 is SGHRS and CDR2 is YFSETQ in the germline V gene. Trimming removed 0 bases at V and 0 bases at J, with 6 bases between. The chain employs TRBV5-1 and TRBJ2-2; D not certain. This TCR was sampled from a man aged 50 to 59 who received an inactivated influenza vaccine. Specimen: PBMCs from blood, collected 4 to 6 days after vaccination. CDR3 sequence (DNA): TGCGCCAGCAGCTTGGCTACGGCGAACACCGGGGAGCTGTTTTTT. Protein sequence: CASSLATANTGELFF.